This T cell receptor (beta chain) originates from a study of T-cell memory formation after mild COVID-19. Study outcomes and limitations: Balance between CD4 and CD8 was seen in clones contracting day 15 to 85, and a CD4+ lean was seen in later expanders. Detection of some responders pre-infection suggested pre-existing cross-reactive memory T cells participated. For second-wave clones that peaked at day 37, SARS-CoV-2 specificity went unverified.

With regard to this clonotype: Antigen specificity is unknown.

The germline gives CDR1 SGDLS, CDR2 YYNGEE. CDR3 length equals 15 residues. The V gene end was trimmed by 2 bases and the J gene end by 3 bases; junction bases not matched to a gene: 3. MiXCR, applied by TCRdb to the 5' RACE reads, yields one record per CDR3 protein. The table shows nearly 110,000 distinct CDR3 sequences, with over 10% occurring only once. This sequence originates from an adult woman who had mild COVID-19 (a few samples of this study predate the infection). Cell type and time point are not known. The V gene is TRBV9, the J gene TRBJ1-1, with TRBD1 matching over 11 bases. The sequencing sample was made of PBMCs or a T cell subset sorted from them (not recorded which). The CDR3 coding sequence is TGTGCCAGCAGCGTTGGGACAGGGGGTTACACTGAAGCTTTCTTT. Protein product: CASSVGTGGYTEAFF.